This TCR beta chain was sequenced for a study of OX40 agonist ivuxolimab in advanced cancers. Study context: Hepatocellular carcinoma, melanoma, renal cell or head and neck cancer occurred in dose-escalation patients.

Libraries were prepared by immunoSEQ multiplex PCR; TCRdb keeps only in-frame clonotypes and omits some of them. The sample shows 80,000 or so clones, 85% of them seen only once. The CDR3 runs to 17 residues. Germline CDR1 SGHRS, CDR2 YFSETQ. Trimming took 5 bases from V and 3 from J; bases not matched to a gene: 10. Study-wide results and caveats: At 0.1 to 3.0 mg/kg and by week 6, clonal expansion occurred in CD4+ and CD8+ blood T cells.

Of note for this clone: Its antigen remains unknown.

The TCR was taken from an adult with an advanced solid tumor such as melanoma, head and neck, liver or kidney cancer. The V gene is TRBV5-1, the J gene TRBJ2-7; TRBD2 aligns across 14 bases. The material was CD4+ or CD8+ T cells sorted from blood, obtained in a trial of the OX40 agonist ivuxolimab. CDR3 region: CASSPGLAGEIGYEQYF. CDR3 coding DNA: TGCGCCAGCAGTCCGGGACTAGCGGGAGAGATAGGCTACGAGCAGTACTTC.